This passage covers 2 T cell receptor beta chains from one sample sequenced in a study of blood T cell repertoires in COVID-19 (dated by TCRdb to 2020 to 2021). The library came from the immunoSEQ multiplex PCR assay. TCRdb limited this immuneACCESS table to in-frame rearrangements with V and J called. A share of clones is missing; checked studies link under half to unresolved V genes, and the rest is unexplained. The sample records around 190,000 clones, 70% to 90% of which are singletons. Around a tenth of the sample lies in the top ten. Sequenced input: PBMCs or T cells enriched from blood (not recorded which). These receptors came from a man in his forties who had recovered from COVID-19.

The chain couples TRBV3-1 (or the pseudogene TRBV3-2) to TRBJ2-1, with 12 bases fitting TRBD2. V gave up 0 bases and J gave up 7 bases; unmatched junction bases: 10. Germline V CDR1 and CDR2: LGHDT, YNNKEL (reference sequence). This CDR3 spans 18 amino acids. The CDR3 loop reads CASSQDLLAGGPRNEQFF. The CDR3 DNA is TGTGCCAGCAGCCAAGATTTGCTAGCGGGAGGGCCTAGGAATGAGCAGTTCTTC.

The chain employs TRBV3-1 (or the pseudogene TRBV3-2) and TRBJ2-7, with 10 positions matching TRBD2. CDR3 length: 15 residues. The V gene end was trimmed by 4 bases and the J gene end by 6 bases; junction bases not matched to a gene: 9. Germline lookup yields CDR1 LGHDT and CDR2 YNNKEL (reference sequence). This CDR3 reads CASSLRTSGRGEQYF. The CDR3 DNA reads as TGTGCCAGCAGCCTAAGGACGAGCGGGAGGGGCGAGCAGTACTTC.